The 20 T cell receptor beta chains below come from one sample, sequenced in a study of blood T cell repertoires in COVID-19. The assay was immunoSEQ multiplex PCR, and TCRdb's table has in-frame clones only and misses some. The sample yields roughly 150,000 clones, roughly 80% seen once. Sequencing used peripheral blood. The source is an elderly woman with COVID-19, enrolled during active disease.

Only one count was recorded for this clone. The V call is TRBV6-1, the J call TRBJ1-4; a weak D match, TRBD1 (5 bases). The germline V and J ends were trimmed by 4 bases and 6 bases, with 24 bases remaining between them. In germline, CDR1 is MNHNS, CDR2 SASEGT. There are 18 residues in the CDR3. CDR3 nucleotide sequence: TGTGCCAGCAGTGTGGGGTTAATGGCAGGGATAGGGGATGAAAAACTGTTTTTT. This sequence encodes CASSVGLMAGIGDEKLFF.

This chain uses TRBV12-3 or TRBV12-4 with TRBJ2-2; D not certain. V was cut by 5 bases and J by 4 bases, with 8 bases left in between. The CDR3 spans 13 residues. The CDR3 loop is CASSPLSTGELFF. In DNA, the CDR3 is TGTGCCAGCAGTCCTCTGAGCACCGGGGAGCTGTTTTTT.

The chain links TRBV28 to TRBJ2-7, with D possibly matching TRBD2 (5 bases). Germline-derived CDR1 and CDR2 are MDHEN and SYDVKM. The CDR3 consists of 16 residues. Trimming removed 5 bases at V and 0 bases at J, with 17 bases between. CDR3 coding DNA: TGTGCCAGCAGTCCAGGAGGTTCCGCAAGCTCCTACGAGCAGTACTTC. Translated: CASSPGGSASSYEQYF.

The rearrangement joins TRBV5-1 to TRBJ2-3, with 8 bases lining up with TRBD2. V was clipped by 2 bases and J by 0 bases; unmatched bases: 8. This CDR3 is built from 17 residues. Germline CDR1 is SGHRS and CDR2 is YFSETQ. In nucleotides, the CDR3 is TGCGCCAGCAGCTTAAGGGGAACTAGCGGAAGCACAGATACGCAGTATTTT. Amino acid sequence: CASSLRGTSGSTDTQYF. Variable domain in full (rest from reference TRBV5-1 and TRBJ2-3): KAGVTQTPRYLIKTRGQQVTLSCSPISGHRSVSWYQQTPGQGLQFLFEYFSETQRNKGNFPGRFSGRQFSNSRSEMNVSTLELGDSALYLCASSLRGTSGSTDTQYFGPGTRLTVL.

The table lists this clone with a few counts. The chain has TRBV7-2 and TRBJ1-5; D remains unclear. CDR1 is SGHTA, CDR2 FQGNSA, per germline. The CDR3 sequence is 15 residues long. V shed 5 bases and J shed 0 bases, with 11 bases lying between them. The CDR3 is CASSPRRSSNQPQHF. DNA of the CDR3: TGTGCCAGCAGCCCCAGACGGAGTAGCAATCAGCCCCAGCATTTT.

This rearrangement joins TRBV10-3 to TRBJ2-1; 7 positions agree with TRBD2. The CDR3 has 15 residues. After removal of 3 bases from V and 6 bases from J, the junction contained 8 bases not matched to a gene. Germline V gene lookup returns CDR1 ENHRY and CDR2 SYGVKD. The CDR3 loop is CAISEGREATNEQFF. CDR3 coding DNA: TGTGCCATCAGTGAAGGGAGGGAAGCGACCAATGAGCAGTTCTTC.

This clone is a singleton in its sample. Here the CDR3 DNA reads TGTGCCATCAGGGGGGGAATGAACACTGAAGCTTTCTTT. This encodes CAIRGGMNTEAFF. The gene calls are TRBV10-3 and TRBJ1-1; TRBD1 might be the D (5 bases). The germline V gene encodes CDR1 ENHRY and CDR2 SYGVKD. V lost 6 bases, J lost 0 bases, and 8 bases lay in between. The CDR3 totals 13 residues.

This clone was recorded a few times. The chain joins TRBV28 to TRBJ1-6; D call uncertain. Trimming took off 3 bases at V and 9 bases at J, with 18 bases between the two ends. Germline CDR1 and CDR2: MDHEN and SYDVKM. This CDR3 contains 16 residues. This CDR3 reads CASSFPRPGSGSPLHF. DNA of the CDR3: TGTGCCAGCAGTTTCCCTCGCCCGGGTAGTGGTTCACCCCTCCACTTT.

The V and J genes are TRBV5-8 and TRBJ2-2; 7 nucleotides line up with TRBD1. V shed 5 bases and J 2 bases; nucleotides not matched to a gene: 6. This CDR3 has 15 residues. CDR1 is SGHTS, CDR2 YDEGEE, per germline. The CDR3 nucleotides read TGTGCCAGCAGACCGGGACAGAGAAACACCGGGGAGCTGTTTTTT. Translating gives CASRPGQRNTGELFF.

The gene calls are TRBV19 and TRBJ1-5; D not certain. The CDR3 loop spans 14 amino acids. V dropped 4 bases and J dropped 4 bases, with 11 bases sitting between them. CDR1 and CDR2 (germline): LNHDA, SQIVND (reference sequence). CDR3 residues: CASSKEGWNQPQHF. The CDR3 coding sequence is TGTGCCAGTAGTAAAGAGGGCTGGAATCAGCCCCAGCATTTT.

V gene TRBV5-1 combines with J gene TRBJ1-3; D may be TRBD1 (5 bases). Germline lookup yields CDR1 SGHRS and CDR2 YFSETQ. This CDR3 contains 17 residues. Trimming removed 4 bases at V and 1 base at J, with 18 bases between. CDR3 nucleotides: TGCGCCAGCAGCCCTGTGGCCGGGGGGATTTCTGGAAACACCATATATTTT. Amino acid sequence: CASSPVAGGISGNTIYF.

This sequence joins TRBV27 and TRBJ1-2; 9 bases are a match to TRBD1. CDR1 and CDR2 from the germline V gene are MNHEY and SMNVEV (reference sequence). The CDR3 consists of 17 residues. Unmatched junction bases numbered 16, after V lost 6 bases and J lost 5 bases. CDR3 sequence: CASRPLDGTGMMYGYTF. DNA of the CDR3: TGTGCCAGCAGGCCCTTGGATGGGACAGGGATGATGTATGGCTACACCTTC.

V and J are TRBV4-2 and TRBJ2-3; the match to TRBD2 covers 9 bases. V shed 0 bases and J 3 bases; nucleotides not matched to a gene: 1. CDR1 is LGHNA and CDR2 is YNFKEQ in the germline V gene. This CDR3 has 15 residues. The CDR3 DNA follows: TGTGCCAGCAGCCAAGATAGCGGGAGAACAGATACGCAGTATTTT. It specifies CASSQDSGRTDTQYF.

This chain joins TRBV29-1 and TRBJ2-5; weak D call: TRBD2 (5 bases). V lost 3 bases and J lost 5, with 16 bases in between. This CDR3 contains 14 residues. Germline V lookup: CDR1 SQVTM, CDR2 ANQGSEA. The CDR3 region is CSVDPSLGQETQYF. CDR3 sequence (DNA): TGCAGCGTTGACCCTAGCTTGGGCCAGGAGACCCAGTACTTC.

The chain has TRBV28 and TRBJ2-7; a possible D gene is TRBD2 (5 bases). The germline CDR1 and CDR2 sequences are MDHEN and SYDVKM. The V gene lost 4 bases and the J gene lost 3 bases, with 7 bases spanning the gap. CDR3 length equals 12 residues. The CDR3 is CASSSGVYEQYF. DNA of the CDR3: TGTGCCAGCAGTTCCGGGGTCTACGAGCAGTACTTC.

V gene TRBV5-1 combines with J gene TRBJ2-6; D perhaps matches TRBD1 (6 bases). The V and J ends lost 4 bases and 2 bases respectively, with 10 bases between them. The germline V gene has CDR1 SGHRS and CDR2 YFSETQ. The length of the CDR3 is 15 residues. Written as DNA, the CDR3 is TGCGCCAGCAGCCCCGGGACACCTGGGGCCAACGTCCTGACTTTC. Its translation: CASSPGTPGANVLTF.

This rearrangement joins TRBV5-1 to TRBJ2-7; no definite D call. The V end was cut by 4 bases, the J end by 4 bases, with 15 bases between. The germline gives CDR1 SGHRS, CDR2 YFSETQ. CDR3 length: 14 amino acids. The CDR3 DNA is TGCGCCAGCAGCGCCGGGTCTAATAATTACGAGCAGTACTTC. It specifies CASSAGSNNYEQYF.

The chain couples TRBV3-1 (or the pseudogene TRBV3-2) to TRBJ2-5, with D tentatively TRBD1 (5 bases). The CDR3 spans 15 residues. V was pared by 4 bases and J by 2 bases, with 14 bases between. CDR1 is LGHDT and CDR2 is YNNKEL in the germline V gene (reference sequence). In DNA form, the CDR3 reads TGTGCCAGCAGCCGAAGAAGGGGCTGGCAAGAGACCCAGTACTTC. This gives the protein CASSRRRGWQETQYF.

The gene calls are TRBV28 and TRBJ2-4, with TRBD1 matching 7 bases. Germline trimming cut 4 bases from V and 0 bases from J; bases unmatched to any gene: 3. The CDR3 is 15 residues long. Germline-derived CDR1 and CDR2 are MDHEN and SYDVKM. The CDR3: CASSSRQGAKNIQYF. The CDR3 DNA sequence: TGTGCCAGCAGTTCGAGACAGGGAGCCAAAAACATTCAGTACTTC.

The DNA for the CDR3 is TGTGCCAGCAGCCAAGATACGGTGGGCAGGCAAGCTTTCTTT. The encoded protein is CASSQDTVGRQAFF. The chain is built from TRBV3-1 (or the pseudogene TRBV3-2) and TRBJ1-1; D unclear. Germline V CDR1 and CDR2: LGHDT, YNNKEL (reference sequence). The CDR3 runs 14 residues. Trimming took 0 bases from V and 9 from J, leaving 14 bases between them.